The 17 T cell receptor beta chains reported below all come from one sample, sequenced in a study of cytomegalovirus exposure and HLA in healthy donors. The PCR used 60 Vbeta and 13 Jbeta primers. This table comes from immunoSEQ multiplex PCR, and its TCRdb copy is limited to in-frame clones, with some not included. The sample includes roughly 140,000 clones. Sequencing input: PBMCs. The receptors stem from a man in his forties in good health and CMV-seronegative.

The CDR3, as DNA: TGTGCCATCAGTGAGAGAGTCCTAGCGGGGGCCGGTGAGACCGGGGAGCTGTTTTTT. Translated: CAISERVLAGAGETGELFF. V and J are TRBV10-3 and TRBJ2-2; TRBD2 agrees at 10 bases. The CDR3 extends over 19 amino acids. CDR1 and CDR2 from the germline V gene are ENHRY and SYGVKD. With 2 bases clipped from V and 5 bases from J, the junction kept 14 bases outside the gene matches.

Worth noting for this clone: Germline is not matched at one junction end, which may reflect a read error. The rearrangement uses TRBV7-6 and TRBJ2-1, with 10 bases fitting TRBD1. Germline V gene lookup returns CDR1 SGHVS and CDR2 FNYEAQ. This CDR3 contains 18 residues. The CDR3 protein is CASSLARDRGVSNNEQFF. The CDR3 region has the DNA TGTGCCAGCAGCTTAGCCAGGGACAGGGGAGTCTCCAACAATGAGCAGTTCTTC.

The chain combines TRBV7-8 with TRBJ1-1; possibly TRBD1 for D (5 bases). Germline V gene data show CDR1 as SGHVS and CDR2 as FQNEAQ. CDR3 size: 14 residues. V gave up 6 bases and J gave up 7 bases, with 18 bases separating them. The CDR3 coding sequence is TGTGCCAGCAGTACAGGACCACCCGGCAGTGAAGCTTTCTTT. Translated: CASSTGPPGSEAFF.

This sequence joins TRBV29-1 and TRBJ2-1, with D perhaps TRBD1 (6 bases). The length of the CDR3 is 17 residues. CDR1 and CDR2 from the germline V gene are SQVTM and ANQGSEA. Between the trimmed V and J ends, which lost 6 bases and 0 bases, there was a span of 21 bases. The CDR3 loop is CSVPQMRRGSSYNEQFF. Here the CDR3 DNA reads TGCAGCGTGCCCCAGATGCGTAGGGGGAGCTCCTACAATGAGCAGTTCTTC.

V usage is TRBV2 and J usage is TRBJ2-2; the match to TRBD1 covers 7 bases. The CDR3 has 15 residues. V was pared by 5 bases and J by 0 bases, with 3 bases of the junction left unmatched. Germline assignment: CDR1 SNHLY and CDR2 FYNNEI. The CDR3 DNA is TGTGCCAGCAGTCCACAGGGGACGAACACCGGGGAGCTGTTTTTT. Protein sequence: CASSPQGTNTGELFF.

The genes are TRBV28 and TRBJ2-7, with a possible D match to TRBD1 (6 bases). The length of the CDR3 is 11 residues. Trimming took 8 bases from V and 5 from J, leaving 10 bases between them. Germline CDR1 and CDR2: MDHEN and SYDVKM. CDR3 residues: CASGGLHEQYF. The DNA for the CDR3 is TGTGCCAGCGGGGGCCTCCACGAGCAGTACTTC.

This chain connects TRBV5-1 to TRBJ2-3; 10 bases match TRBD2. Germline loops: CDR1 SGHRS, CDR2 YFSETQ. Germline trimming cut 0 bases from V and 5 bases from J; bases unmatched to any gene: 3. This CDR3 comprises 15 residues. CDR3 in DNA: TGCGCCAGCAGCTTGGGTGCTAGCGGGGGAGATACGCAGTATTTT. Its translation: CASSLGASGGDTQYF.

The chain joins TRBV7-9 to TRBJ2-1; 7 nucleotides line up with TRBD1. With V trimmed by 8 bases and J by 0 bases, 7 bases remained unmatched. This CDR3 comprises 15 residues. Germline V gene lookup returns CDR1 SEHNR and CDR2 FQNEAQ (reference sequence). In nucleotides, the CDR3 is TGTGCCAGCCCCAAAGACAGGGACTCCTACAATGAGCAGTTCTTC. Translating gives CASPKDRDSYNEQFF.

The rearrangement joins TRBV9 to TRBJ1-3; D gene unclear. The CDR3 is 16 residues long. Trimming shortened V by 0 bases and J by 0 bases, and 10 bases separated the two germline ends. CDR1 and CDR2 (germline): SGDLS, YYNGEE. In DNA form, the CDR3 reads TGTGCCAGCAGCGTAGATGTCACTTACTCTGGAAACACCATATATTTT. This sequence encodes CASSVDVTYSGNTIYF.

This chain links TRBV6-5 with TRBJ2-1; TRBD2 agrees at 13 bases. The CDR3 is made up of 15 amino acids. Germline values: CDR1 MNHEY, CDR2 SVGAGI. The J segment lost 5 bases and the V segment lost 8 bases, leaving 6 bases of the junction unmatched. The DNA of the CDR3 is TGTGCCAGCGGCGGACTAGCGGGGGCCCACAATGAGCAGTTCTTC. Protein product: CASGGLAGAHNEQFF.

The J gene is TRBJ2-7, the V gene TRBV27; a weak D match, TRBD1 (6 bases). Trimming shortened V by 0 bases and J by 2 bases, and 14 bases separated the two germline ends. Germline V CDR1 and CDR2: MNHEY, SMNVEV (reference sequence). The CDR3 extends over 16 amino acids. The CDR3 loop reads CASSLSQGEVPYEQYF. The CDR3 DNA is TGTGCCAGCAGTTTATCACAGGGCGAAGTCCCCTACGAGCAGTACTTC.

The V and J genes are TRBV6-1 and TRBJ1-3; D is ambiguous. The V and J ends lost 4 bases and 0 bases respectively, with 13 bases between them. The CDR3 extends over 16 amino acids. The germline V gene has CDR1 MNHNS and CDR2 SASEGT. The CDR3 region is CASSGTVPSSGNTIYF. The CDR3 coding sequence is TGTGCCAGCAGTGGAACAGTACCGAGCTCTGGAAACACCATATATTTT.

The rearrangement links TRBV19 to TRBJ1-5; TRBD1 matches 8 bases. The CDR3 runs 14 residues. Germline CDR1 LNHDA, CDR2 SQIVND (reference sequence). V was pared by 8 bases and J by 4 bases, with 7 bases of the junction left unmatched. CDR3 sequence: CASSQDRVNQPQHF. CDR3 DNA: TGTGCCAGTTCACAGGACAGGGTAAATCAGCCCCAGCATTTT.

The chain couples TRBV28 to TRBJ2-1; the match to TRBD1 covers 8 bases. Germline loops: CDR1 MDHEN, CDR2 SYDVKM. V lost 3 bases, J lost 4 bases, and 8 bases stayed unmatched. The CDR3 covers 16 residues. CDR3 DNA sequence: TGTGCCAGCAGTTTTTGGGACAGGCCGGGGTACAATGAGCAGTTCTTC. It yields the protein CASSFWDRPGYNEQFF.

CDR3 sequence (DNA): TGTGCCAGCAGCCCCCTGGCAGGGCCAAATTCACCCCTCCACTTT. It is translated as CASSPLAGPNSPLHF. The V call is TRBV9, the J call TRBJ1-6; TRBD1 might be the D (5 bases). The CDR3 length is 15 residues. The V gene lost 4 bases and the J gene lost 7 bases, with 15 bases spanning the gap. Germline V gene lookup returns CDR1 SGDLS and CDR2 YYNGEE.

The rearrangement uses TRBV5-1 and TRBJ1-1, with a possible D match to TRBD1 (5 bases). CDR3 size: 12 residues. Germline V gene data show CDR1 as SGHRS and CDR2 as YFSETQ. With 4 bases removed from V and 11 bases from J, the gap between germline ends came to 15 bases. For the CDR3, the DNA is TGCGCCAGCAGCGGTCCGGGGGGGGAGGCTTTCTTT. Translating gives CASSGPGGEAFF.

The chain combines TRBV11-2 with TRBJ2-7; perhaps TRBD1 as D (5 bases). V was cut by 1 base and J by 3 bases, with 13 bases left in between. The CDR3 is 15 amino acids. Germline-derived CDR1 and CDR2 are SGHAT and FQNNGV. CDR3 region: CASSLARTRNYEQYF. The CDR3 nucleotides are TGTGCCAGCAGCTTAGCTCGGACAAGGAACTACGAGCAGTACTTC.